The 27 T cell receptor beta chains in this list originate from one sample, sequenced in a study of T cells in Graves' hyperthyroidism and ophthalmopathy. RNA transcripts served as the template for amplifying TCR beta CDR3 regions. First-round RT-PCR targeting the TCR CDR3 was performed with the HTBI primer set. From the multiplex PCR reads, TCRdb called clonotypes with MiXCR, one entry per CDR3 protein. The sample shows 550,000 to 700,000 distinct CDR3 sequences, approximately 14% of them seen only once. The material sequenced was blood. The receptors here all came from a woman in her 40s with Graves' ophthalmopathy.

This clonotype was observed at least ten times. The CDR3 DNA is TGTGCCAGCAGTTCCACATGGACAGAGTCCTACGAGCAGTACTTC. Encoded protein: CASSSTWTESYEQYF. The J gene is TRBJ2-7, the V gene TRBV6-5, with a possible D match to TRBD1 (6 bases). The CDR3 length is 15 residues. Trimming stripped 4 bases from V and 1 base from J, with 14 bases between. Germline V gene lookup returns CDR1 MNHEY and CDR2 SVGAGI.

In its sample, this clonotype was seen many times. Sequence at one end of the junction differs from germline and may be a read error. The chain recombines TRBV6-2 or TRBV6-3 with TRBJ1-2; D possibly corresponds to TRBD1 (6 bases). This CDR3 comprises 13 residues. The germline gives CDR1 MNHEY, CDR2 SVGEGT. Here the CDR3 DNA reads TGTGCCAGCAGCCCCGGACAGAACTATGGCTGCACCTTC. It encodes CASSPGQNYGCTF.

This clonotype was seen a handful of times. The chain is built from TRBV11-2 and TRBJ1-1; a possible D gene is TRBD1 (6 bases). Germline assignment: CDR1 SGHAT and CDR2 FQNNGV. The CDR3 consists of 14 residues. Between the trimmed V and J ends, which lost 1 base and 8 bases, there was a span of 14 bases. The CDR3, as DNA: TGTGCCAGCAGCTTAGTTGGGACATGGACGGAAGCTTTCTTT. Amino acid sequence: CASSLVGTWTEAFF.

This clonotype was counted ten times or more. V is TRBV6-5 and J is TRBJ2-7; 7 nucleotides match TRBD2. Trimming took 5 bases from V and 0 from J; bases not matched to a gene: 1. Germline V lookup: CDR1 MNHEY, CDR2 SVGAGI. This CDR3 has 13 amino acids. Here the CDR3 DNA reads TGTGCCAGCAGTCGGGACTACTCCTACGAGCAGTACTTC. It is translated as CASSRDYSYEQYF.

This clonotype came up many times. This sequence joins TRBV6-4 and TRBJ1-2, with a weak D call TRBD1 (5 bases). The germline CDR1 and CDR2 sequences are MRHNA and SNTAGT. Trimming removed 5 bases from V and 6 bases from J, with 25 bases in between. The CDR3 covers 17 residues. The CDR3 sequence is CASSPPVAEQGLDGYTF. CDR3 bases: TGTGCCAGCAGTCCCCCTGTGGCAGAGCAGGGATTAGATGGCTACACCTTC.

This clonotype occurred a few times. The V gene is TRBV20-1, the J gene TRBJ2-7, with D possibly matching TRBD2 (6 bases). V was trimmed by 6 bases and J by 2 bases, leaving 11 bases between them. The germline CDR1 and CDR2 sequences are DFQATT and SNEGSKA (reference sequence). CDR3 size: 12 residues. The CDR3 loop is CSAAGLPYEQYF. The CDR3 bases are TGCAGTGCCGCGGGACTGCCCTACGAGCAGTACTTC.

V usage is TRBV12-3 or TRBV12-4 and J usage is TRBJ2-7; 7 positions agree with TRBD1. The trim removed 10 bases at V and 0 bases at J, leaving 9 bases unmatched. The CDR3 loop spans 14 amino acids. The CDR3 coding sequence is TGTGCCACCGGACCGGGACAGAGCTCCTACGAGCAGTACTTC. It yields the protein CATGPGQSSYEQYF.

This clonotype was observed a few times. This chain connects TRBV19 to TRBJ1-5; perhaps TRBD1 as D (5 bases). Germline-derived CDR1 and CDR2 are LNHDA and SQIVND (reference sequence). This CDR3 is 14 amino acids long. Trimming removed 5 bases from V and 5 bases from J, with 13 bases in between. The CDR3 DNA sequence: TGTGCCAGTAGTTCAGGGACTCTGGATCAGCCCCAGCATTTT. This translates into CASSSGTLDQPQHF.

This clonotype was seen many times. The genes are TRBV29-1 and TRBJ2-7; 9 bases align to TRBD2. The J segment lost 2 bases and the V segment lost 4 bases, leaving 3 bases of the junction unmatched. The germline gives CDR1 SQVTM, CDR2 ANQGSEA. The CDR3 contains 13 residues. In nucleotides, the CDR3 is TGCAGCGTTGCATTAGCGGGAGCCTACGAGCAGTACTTC. Translation: CSVALAGAYEQYF.

The chain is built from TRBV6-5 and TRBJ2-7; the D is unclear. The V gene lost 0 bases and the J gene lost 0 bases, with 15 bases spanning the gap. From germline, CDR1 is MNHEY and CDR2 SVGAGI. There are 17 residues in the CDR3. CDR3 nucleotide sequence: TGTGCCAGCAGTTACTCTTTGCCTGGGGTCCCCTCCTACGAGCAGTACTTC. This gives the protein CASSYSLPGVPSYEQYF.

This clonotype was detected ten times or more. J is TRBJ2-7 and V is TRBV12-3 or TRBV12-4; 8 bases agree with TRBD2. V trimming: 6 bases; J trimming: 1 base; junction bases outside the gene matches: 8. The CDR3 sequence is 15 residues long. CDR3 DNA sequence: TGTGCCAGCAGCCACCCGGGACTAGGTTCCTACGAGCAGTACTTC. Translated: CASSHPGLGSYEQYF.

The V and J genes are TRBV18 and TRBJ2-5; 11 positions match TRBD2. The CDR3 is 17 amino acids. Germline-derived CDR1 and CDR2 are KGHSH and LQKENI. Trimming removed 4 bases from V and 0 bases from J; junction bases left unmatched: 7. The CDR3 protein is CASSLRTSGPNQETQYF. The DNA for the CDR3 is TGTGCCAGCTCACTAAGGACTAGCGGGCCAAACCAAGAGACCCAGTACTTC.

Comments on this clonotype: A much larger clone lies a single base off, so this may be a read error. The chain recombines TRBV10-3 with TRBJ1-1, with 8 nucleotides matching TRBD1. Germline assignment: CDR1 ENHRY and CDR2 SYGVKD. This CDR3 spans 14 amino acids. V dropped 9 bases and J dropped 4; count of bases not matched to a gene: 10. The CDR3, as DNA: TGTGCCATTGGAGACTTTGACAGGGGCACTGAAGCTTTCTTT. Translated: CAIGDFDRGTEAFF.

This clonotype has just a few counts. The chain joins TRBV6-1 to TRBJ2-1; 8 nucleotides align to TRBD2. Germline V gene data show CDR1 as MNHNS and CDR2 as SASEGT. The CDR3 is 13 residues long. CDR3 amino acids: CSTSGDYYNEQFF. For the CDR3, the DNA is TGTTCAACTAGCGGAGATTACTACAATGAGCAGTTCTTC.

At least ten counts were recorded for this clonotype. The DNA for the CDR3 is TGTGCCAGCAGTTACTCTCCAGGACAGGGAAGTCCTGAAGCTTTCTTT. Translating gives CASSYSPGQGSPEAFF. The gene calls are TRBV6-5 and TRBJ1-1; 8 bases line up with TRBD1. Per germline, CDR1 MNHEY and CDR2 SVGAGI. The CDR3 contains 16 residues. With V trimmed by 0 bases and J by 6 bases, 9 bases remained unmatched.

This clonotype was picked up many times. The chain recombines TRBV27 with TRBJ2-7; 7 nucleotides align to TRBD2. Per the germline V gene, CDR1 is MNHEY and CDR2 is SMNVEV (reference sequence). After removal of 5 bases from V and 2 bases from J, the junction contained 3 bases not matched to a gene. This CDR3 region has 13 residues. CDR3 residues: CASSKAGPYEQYF. The CDR3 nucleotides read TGTGCCAGCAGTAAAGCGGGGCCCTACGAGCAGTACTTC.

The CDR3 loop is CASSFGQRGKDGYTF. As DNA, the CDR3 is TGTGCCAGCAGTTTCGGACAGAGGGGGAAGGATGGCTACACCTTC. The chain uses TRBV12-3 or TRBV12-4 and TRBJ1-2, with a tentative D call TRBD1 (6 bases). CDR3 length equals 15 residues. Trimming pared 3 bases from V and 6 bases from J, leaving 17 bases between.

In its sample, this clonotype was seen many times. The chain is built from TRBV10-3 and TRBJ1-5; no clear D gene. CDR1 and CDR2 from the germline V gene are ENHRY and SYGVKD. The CDR3 totals 17 residues. V was pared by 0 bases and J by 0 bases, with 12 bases between. CDR3 nucleotide sequence: TGTGCCATCAGTGAGTCTGCGAGGACGGATAGCAATCAGCCCCAGCATTTT. Translation: CAISESARTDSNQPQHF.

Ten or more counts support this clonotype. The chain uses TRBV6-1 and TRBJ1-2; the D gene is possibly TRBD1 (5 bases). V dropped 2 bases and J dropped 13 bases, with 17 bases sitting between them. The CDR3 runs 13 residues. CDR1 and CDR2 from the germline V gene are MNHNS and SASEGT. DNA of the CDR3: TGTGCCAGCAGTGAACTAGAGGACACATCTAGCACCTTC. This encodes CASSELEDTSSTF.

The rearrangement links TRBV4-1 to TRBJ1-2; 10 bases map to TRBD1. Germline V gives CDR1 MGHRA, CDR2 YSYEKL. The CDR3 is 15 residues long. J was trimmed by 7 bases and V by 1 base; bases with no gene match: 6. DNA of the CDR3: TGCGCCAGCAGCCAAGTAACGACAGGGGGCGGTGGCTACACCTTC. Amino acid sequence: CASSQVTTGGGGYTF.

This clonotype was seen many times. This chain joins TRBV9 and TRBJ1-1; tentative D call: TRBD1 (6 bases). Germline V lookup: CDR1 SGDLS, CDR2 YYNGEE. V shed 5 bases and J shed 2 bases, with 13 bases lying between them. This CDR3 is built from 14 residues. CDR3 bases: TGTGCCAGCAGGGTACGGGGGGCAAACACTGAAGCTTTCTTT. Its translation: CASRVRGANTEAFF.

This clonotype was observed at least ten times. The chain is built from TRBV20-1 and TRBJ2-2; 9 bases are a match to TRBD1. The CDR3 runs 16 residues. V gave up 0 bases and J gave up 4 bases; unmatched junction bases: 6. Germline assignment: CDR1 DFQATT and CDR2 SNEGSKA (reference sequence). The CDR3 bases are TGCAGTGCTAGAGATATGGCGGGACAGGGCACCGGGGAGCTGTTTTTT. Amino acids: CSARDMAGQGTGELFF.

This clonotype was observed many times. V usage is TRBV28 and J usage is TRBJ2-5, with 8 bases aligning to TRBD1. Germline V gives CDR1 MDHEN, CDR2 SYDVKM. V dropped 5 bases and J dropped 1; count of bases not matched to a gene: 6. The CDR3 totals 15 residues. CDR3 nucleotide sequence: TGTGCCAGCAGTCCCGGGACAGGCAGCCAAGAGACCCAGTACTTC. The encoded protein is CASSPGTGSQETQYF.

This clonotype was detected ten times or more. This chain uses TRBV2 with TRBJ2-7; TRBD1 matches at 7 bases. The CDR3 totals 14 residues. Losses at the gene ends were 1 base for V and 3 bases for J; bases not matched to a gene: 3. Germline V lookup: CDR1 SNHLY, CDR2 FYNNEI. CDR3 protein: CASSEDRGDYEQYF. As DNA, the CDR3 is TGTGCCAGCAGTGAAGACAGGGGCGACTACGAGCAGTACTTC.

The rearrangement links TRBV7-8 to TRBJ2-5, with D possibly being TRBD1 (7 bases). V was shortened by 5 bases and J by 0 bases, with 13 bases between the two germline ends. Germline lookup yields CDR1 SGHVS and CDR2 FQNEAQ. CDR3 size: 15 residues. CDR3 sequence: CASSGGGTDQETQYF. The CDR3 DNA reads TGTGCCAGCAGCGGGGGCGGGACAGACCAAGAGACCCAGTACTTC.

Ten or more counts support this clonotype. This rearrangement joins TRBV6-4 to TRBJ1-1; D is undetermined. V gave up 5 bases and J gave up 0 bases, with 19 bases separating them. CDR1 and CDR2 (germline): MRHNA, SNTAGT. The CDR3 totals 17 residues. Here the CDR3 reads CASSSYPVDTVNTEAFF. CDR3 coding DNA: TGTGCCAGCAGTAGTTACCCGGTCGATACGGTGAACACTGAAGCTTTCTTT.

This clonotype was counted many times. The chain uses TRBV27 and TRBJ1-6; D call uncertain. From germline, CDR1 is MNHEY and CDR2 SMNVEV (reference sequence). The V and J ends lost 4 bases and 4 bases respectively, with 14 bases between them. The CDR3 sequence is 16 residues long. The CDR3 protein is CASSSMTGSYNSPLHF. In nucleotides, the CDR3 is TGTGCCAGCAGTTCCATGACGGGCTCGTATAATTCACCCCTCCACTTT.